This T cell receptor (beta chain) was identified during a study of vaccination and CD4 T cells after COVID-19. The overall study: Stimuli were overlapping spike peptide pools of SARS-CoV-2 and three common cold coronaviruses (HCoV-NL63, HCoV-OC43, HCoV-229E). Study findings and constraints: Convalescent patients' clones that were vaccine-specific were spike mono-reactive in 304 of 307 cases.

Sequencing of DNA taken from cultured CD4+ T cells relied on the Oncomine TCR Beta short-read assay. Once CD4+ T cells had been cultured, genomic DNA was extracted from them. TCRdb analysed the PCR reads with MiXCR anew, one entry per CDR3 protein. Of roughly 12,000 distinct CDR3 sequences in the sample, 47% were seen once. In regard to this clonotype: Its cognate antigen is unknown.

This sample's treatment: approximately nine-day PBMC culture with coronavirus spike peptide pools or control peptides (ViraFEST assay). Trimming pared 4 bases from V and 11 bases from J, leaving 23 bases between. Per the germline V gene, CDR1 is SEHNR and CDR2 is FQNEAQ (reference sequence). CDR3 length: 15 residues. The sequencing sample was made of CD4+ T cells from blood, cultured in vitro. This TCR derives from a human donor who had recovered from COVID-19. The genes are TRBV7-9 and TRBJ1-1; D might be TRBD1 (6 bases). This CDR3 reads CASSSVRTASPLAFF. The DNA of the CDR3 is TGTGCCAGCAGCTCAGTTCGGACAGCCAGCCCTTTGGCTTTCTTT. Full variable domain (missing parts from reference TRBV7-9 and TRBJ1-1): DTGVSQNPRHKITKRGQNVTFRCDPISEHNRLYWYRQTLGQGPEFLTYFQNEAQLEKSRLLSDRFSAERPKGSFSTLEIQRTEQGDSAMYLCASSSVRTASPLAFFGQGTRLTVV.